This paragraph covers one T cell receptor (beta chain) sequence. Patients from Seattle were sampled longitudinally, starting during active infection. Per the study methods: Reference gene primer amplification yielded estimated nucleated cell counts. The data were produced by immunoSEQ multiplex PCR, yet TCRdb's version contains in-frame clones alone and is incomplete. V, J and clone size were drawn from that table, and D and trimming were deduced from the DNA. The sample lists about 76,000 clones, about 85% occurring once. The data stem from a study of blood T cell repertoires in COVID-19. About the research overall: Sites across the United States, Italy and Spain contributed samples from acute and convalescent COVID-19. PBMCs, B-cell-depleted T cells, or T cells provided the cDNA or gDNA that made up the material.

The TCR originated in a man aged 55 to 70 with COVID-19, enrolled during active disease. The specimen was peripheral blood.

CDR3 DNA: TGTGCCAGCAGTCAAGGACAGGGGGCGGTCGGCTACACCTTC. Protein product: CASSQGQGAVGYTF. This chain connects TRBV28 to TRBJ1-2, with 11 bases that match TRBD1. This CDR3 is built from 14 residues. Unmatched junction bases numbered 7, after V lost 5 bases and J lost 8 bases. From germline, CDR1 is MDHEN and CDR2 SYDVKM.